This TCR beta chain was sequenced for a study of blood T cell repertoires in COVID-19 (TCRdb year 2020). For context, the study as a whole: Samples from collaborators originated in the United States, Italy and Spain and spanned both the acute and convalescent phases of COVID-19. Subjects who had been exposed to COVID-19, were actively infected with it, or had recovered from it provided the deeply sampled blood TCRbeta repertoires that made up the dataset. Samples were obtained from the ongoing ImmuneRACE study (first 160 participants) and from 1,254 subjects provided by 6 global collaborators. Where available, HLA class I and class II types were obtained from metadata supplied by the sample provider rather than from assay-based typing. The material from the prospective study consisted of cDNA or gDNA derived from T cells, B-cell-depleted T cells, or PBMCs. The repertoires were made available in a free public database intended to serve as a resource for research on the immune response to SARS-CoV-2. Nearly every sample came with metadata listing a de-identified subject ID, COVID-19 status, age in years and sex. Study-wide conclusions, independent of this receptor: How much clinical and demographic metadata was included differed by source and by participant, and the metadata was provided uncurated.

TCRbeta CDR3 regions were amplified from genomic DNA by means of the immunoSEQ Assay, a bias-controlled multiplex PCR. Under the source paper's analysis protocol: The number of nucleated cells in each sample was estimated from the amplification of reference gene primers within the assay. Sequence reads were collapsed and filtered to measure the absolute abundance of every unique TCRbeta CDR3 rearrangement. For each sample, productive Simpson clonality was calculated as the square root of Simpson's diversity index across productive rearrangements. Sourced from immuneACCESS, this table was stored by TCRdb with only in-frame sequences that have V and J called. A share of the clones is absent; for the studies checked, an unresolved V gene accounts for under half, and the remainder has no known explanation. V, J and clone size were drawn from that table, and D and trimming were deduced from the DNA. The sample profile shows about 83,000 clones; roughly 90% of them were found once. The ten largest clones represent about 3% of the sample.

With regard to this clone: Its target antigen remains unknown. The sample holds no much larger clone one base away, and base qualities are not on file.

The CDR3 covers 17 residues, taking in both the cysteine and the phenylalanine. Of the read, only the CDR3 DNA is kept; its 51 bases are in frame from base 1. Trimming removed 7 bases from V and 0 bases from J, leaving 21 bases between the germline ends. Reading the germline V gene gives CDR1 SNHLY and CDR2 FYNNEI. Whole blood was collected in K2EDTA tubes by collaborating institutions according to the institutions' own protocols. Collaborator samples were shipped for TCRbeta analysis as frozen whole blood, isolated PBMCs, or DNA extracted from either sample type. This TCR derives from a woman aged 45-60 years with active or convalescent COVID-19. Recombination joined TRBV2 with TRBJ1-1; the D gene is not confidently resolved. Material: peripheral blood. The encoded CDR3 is CASTPHPGGLMNTEAFF. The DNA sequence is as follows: TGTGCCAGCACTCCGCACCCTGGAGGGCTTATGAACACTGAAGCTTTCTTT.